The rows below give T cell receptor beta chains drawn from one sample of a study of blood T cell repertoires in COVID-19. Measured with immunoSEQ multiplex PCR; TCRdb has only the in-frame clones, and not every one. There are 270,000 or so clones in the sample; roughly 91% occur only once, and roughly 10% lies in the top ten. The sample consisted of peripheral blood. The receptors stem from a woman aged 25 to 39 with COVID-19, enrolled during active disease. The CDR3 runs from the conserved cysteine through the conserved F or W. Fields, in order: J gene, D gene, V gene, clone size, CDR3 protein, CDR3 DNA. D genes are given only for firm matches. The listing skips clone size in some rows; elsewhere it reads once, few, many or a size class.

j_call: TRBJ1-2; d_call: TRBD1; v_call: TRBV5-1; clone_size: -; cdr3_aa: CASSPGTGTYGYTF; cdr3_nt: TGCGCCAGCAGCCCCGGGACAGGGACCTATGGCTACACCTTC
j_call: TRBJ1-1; d_call: -; v_call: TRBV3-1/TRBV3-2; clone_size: once; cdr3_aa: CASSHAPRGNTEAFF; cdr3_nt: TGTGCCAGCAGCCATGCACCCAGGGGGAACACTGAAGCTTTCTTT
j_call: TRBJ2-3; d_call: -; v_call: TRBV7-9; clone_size: -; cdr3_aa: CASIWLGTQYF; cdr3_nt: TGTGCCAGCATCTGGCTTGGTACGCAGTATTTT
j_call: TRBJ2-3; d_call: TRBD1; v_call: TRBV18; clone_size: -; cdr3_aa: CASSSAGGNTQYF; cdr3_nt: TGTGCCAGCTCATCGGCAGGGGGCAATACGCAGTATTTT
j_call: TRBJ1-5; d_call: -; v_call: TRBV7-8; clone_size: -; cdr3_aa: CASSLAPLRGNQPQHF; cdr3_nt: TGTGCCAGCAGCTTAGCGCCCCTACGAGGAAATCAGCCCCAGCATTTT
j_call: TRBJ1-1; d_call: -; v_call: TRBV25-1; clone_size: few; cdr3_aa: CASTSSWQGKGNTEAFF; cdr3_nt: TGTGCCAGCACCTCCTCTTGGCAGGGAAAGGGGAACACTGAAGCTTTCTTT
j_call: TRBJ1-1; d_call: -; v_call: TRBV19; clone_size: once; cdr3_aa: CASSTGGYPLGTEAFF; cdr3_nt: TGTGCCAGTAGTACCGGGGGTTATCCGTTGGGGACTGAAGCTTTCTTT
j_call: TRBJ2-2; d_call: -; v_call: TRBV2; clone_size: -; cdr3_aa: CASTPEDLANTGELFF; cdr3_nt: TGTGCCAGCACCCCCGAGGACTTAGCGAACACCGGGGAGCTGTTTTTT
j_call: TRBJ2-1; d_call: TRBD1; v_call: TRBV11-2; clone_size: -; cdr3_aa: CASSSDRVGEQFF; cdr3_nt: TGTGCCAGCAGCTCCGACAGGGTTGGTGAGCAGTTCTTC
j_call: TRBJ1-1; d_call: -; v_call: TRBV19; clone_size: -; cdr3_aa: CASSNGPEMGAEAFF; cdr3_nt: TGTGCCAGTAGTAACGGACCAGAGATGGGAGCTGAAGCTTTCTTT
j_call: TRBJ2-3; d_call: -; v_call: TRBV30; clone_size: -; cdr3_aa: CAWSVRVSTDTQYF; cdr3_nt: TGTGCCTGGAGTGTTAGAGTTAGCACAGATACGCAGTATTTT
j_call: TRBJ2-1; d_call: TRBD2; v_call: TRBV7-8; clone_size: -; cdr3_aa: CASSFSGAANEQFF; cdr3_nt: TGTGCCAGCAGCTTCAGCGGGGCGGCCAATGAGCAGTTCTTC
j_call: TRBJ2-3; d_call: TRBD2; v_call: TRBV13; clone_size: -; cdr3_aa: CASSLTSGNTQYF; cdr3_nt: TGTGCCAGCAGCTTGACTAGCGGAAATACGCAGTATTTT
j_call: TRBJ2-1; d_call: -; v_call: TRBV2; clone_size: -; cdr3_aa: CASSATAPSYNEQFF; cdr3_nt: TGTGCCAGCAGTGCAACAGCACCCTCCTACAATGAGCAGTTCTTC
j_call: TRBJ1-1; d_call: TRBD1; v_call: TRBV6-6; clone_size: -; cdr3_aa: CASSETGGYGAFF; cdr3_nt: TGTGCCAGCAGTGAGACAGGGGGCTATGGAGCTTTCTTT
j_call: TRBJ2-6; d_call: -; v_call: TRBV23-1; clone_size: -; cdr3_aa: CASRQLVRQASSGANVLTF; cdr3_nt: TGCGCCAGCAGACAGTTGGTCAGACAGGCCTCCTCTGGGGCCAACGTCCTGACTTTC
j_call: TRBJ1-2; d_call: -; v_call: TRBV21-1; clone_size: -; cdr3_aa: CASSKAGPTGSYGYTF; cdr3_nt: TGTGCCAGCAGCAAAGCTGGCCCGACAGGGAGTTATGGCTACACCTTC
j_call: TRBJ2-7; d_call: TRBD2; v_call: TRBV11-2; clone_size: -; cdr3_aa: CASSLEAGGDYYILYEQYF; cdr3_nt: TGTGCCAGCAGCTTAGAAGCGGGGGGGGATTACTATATCCTCTACGAGCAGTACTTC
j_call: TRBJ2-3; d_call: -; v_call: TRBV7-8; clone_size: -; cdr3_aa: CASSPPSTDTQYF; cdr3_nt: TGTGCCAGCAGCCCCCCTAGCACAGATACGCAGTATTTT
j_call: TRBJ1-2; d_call: -; v_call: TRBV6-1; clone_size: -; cdr3_aa: CASSEPRFGNPYGYTF; cdr3_nt: TGTGCCAGCAGTGAACCTCGGTTCGGGAATCCTTATGGCTACACCTTC
j_call: TRBJ1-2; d_call: -; v_call: TRBV9; clone_size: -; cdr3_aa: CASSVGWSIGYTF; cdr3_nt: TGTGCCAGCAGCGTAGGTTGGAGTATTGGCTACACCTTC
j_call: TRBJ1-5; d_call: TRBD1; v_call: TRBV2; clone_size: -; cdr3_aa: CASHPGNRGYSNQPQHF; cdr3_nt: TGTGCCAGCCACCCGGGGAACAGGGGCTATAGCAATCAGCCCCAGCATTTT
j_call: TRBJ1-2; d_call: -; v_call: TRBV4-2; clone_size: -; cdr3_aa: CASSQGEGFGYTF; cdr3_nt: TGTGCCAGCAGCCAAGGGGAGGGCTTTGGCTACACCTTC